This T cell receptor beta chain is from a study of metastatic and nonmetastatic thyroid tumors. No treatment had been given to any patient before thyroid surgery. Trimming cost V 3 bases and J 0 bases, with 15 bases left between them. The CDR3 runs 17 residues. In germline, CDR1 is DFQATT, CDR2 SNEGSKA (reference sequence). TCRdb reassembled clones from the PCR reads with MiXCR. The sample consists of about 13,000 clones, around 25% of them appearing once. The chain carries TRBV20-1 and TRBJ2-6; D is unresolved. What was sequenced was adjacent normal tissue. The sequence was obtained from a female donor with papillary thyroid cancer or a benign thyroid nodule (not recorded which). Some clones in this sample may be carry-over from other donors' samples. The CDR3 DNA reads TGCAGTGCTAGTCCCATCGACCAGAGCTCTGGGGCCAACGTCCTGACTTTC. Encoded protein: CSASPIDQSSGANVLTF.